This T cell receptor beta chain was captured in a study of patients and donors after allogeneic stem cell transplantation. MiXCR was run by TCRdb on the RT-PCR reads, yielding one entry per CDR3 protein. The sample has roughly 880,000 distinct CDR3 sequences, over 15% seen once. V was cut by 3 bases and J by 3 bases, with 21 bases left in between. The germline gives CDR1 ENHRY, CDR2 SYGVKD. This CDR3 has 17 residues. This receptor was obtained from a human donor who was either an allogeneic HSCT recipient or a stem cell or donor lymphocyte infusion donor (not recorded which). It is not recorded whose cells these are; they may come from a transplant donor. Sequencing input: blood, either unsorted or a sorted T cell fraction (not recorded which). This rearrangement joins TRBV10-3 to TRBJ2-7; D is possibly TRBD1 (5 bases). DNA for the CDR3: TGTGCCATCAGTGAACTGATTCCGGCAGGGCCCAACTACGAGCAGTACTTC. Its protein product is CAISELIPAGPNYEQYF.